The T cell receptor beta chain under discussion was sequenced for a study of beta chain features in type 1 diabetes. Findings and limits, study-wide: Patients' naive, central memory and regulatory TCRB repertoires appeared more alike than those of healthy donors. Any HLA type influence on TCRB rearrangement was left unresolved here.

Comments on this clone: Its antigen is unknown.

Germline assignment: CDR1 SGHTA and CDR2 FQGNSA. This CDR3 is 14 amino acids long. Germline trimming cut 6 bases from V and 4 bases from J; bases unmatched to any gene: 4. All of the isolated RNA was reverse transcribed, so expressed TCRB transcripts were sequenced. Clones were read by immunoSEQ multiplex PCR, and TCRdb kept only the in-frame ones, dropping some. Here the sample spans around 250,000 clones, around 68% being singletons. Cells sorted by CD45RO/CCR7/CD25/CD127/CD95/CD27 comprised CD4+ naive, central memory, regulatory and stem cell-like memory cells. The sample was naive CD4+ T cells from blood. The chain couples TRBV7-2 to TRBJ1-5; TRBD1 agrees at 9 bases. The receptor was isolated from a man aged 30 to 45 in good health. The DNA for the CDR3 is TGTGCCAGCAGTCCACAGGGGGCGAATCAGCCCCAGCATTTT. Protein sequence: CASSPQGANQPQHF.